The subject of this entry is one TCR beta chain. The table came from immunoSEQ multiplex PCR; TCRdb's copy has only in-frame clones and leaves some out. This sample has about 82,000 clones, with 96% found just once. This specimen comes from a study of technical replicates of blood from several donors. This CDR3 region has 14 residues. With 6 bases removed from V and 4 bases from J, the gap between germline ends came to 13 bases. The germline CDR1 and CDR2 sequences are MNHEY and SVGAGI. This TCR derives from a human donor in good health. Sequenced material: T cells isolated from PBMCs. The chain combines TRBV6-5 with TRBJ1-3; TRBD1 might be the D (6 bases). CDR3 nucleotide sequence: TGTGCCAGCAGCAGGGGTGTACGGGGAAACACCATATATTTT. This gives the protein CASSRGVRGNTIYF.